What follows describes a single T cell receptor beta chain. Cohort 3 donors counted as recovered after two negative PCRs, clearance, or resolved symptoms. Sequencing was performed with immunoSEQ multiplex PCR; in TCRdb, only in-frame clones are kept and a portion is missing. The sample contains 200,000 to 250,000 clones, 85% of which appear only once. This entry is derived from a study of blood T cell repertoires in COVID-19. Study overall: The origin of the acute and convalescent COVID-19 samples was the United States, Italy and Spain.

There are 15 residues in the CDR3. The V gene's germline CDR1 is SGHTA and CDR2 FQGNSA. V lost 5 bases, J lost 0 bases, and 12 bases lay in between. The genes are TRBV7-2 and TRBJ2-3, with TRBD1 as a possible D gene (6 bases). Material for sequencing was PBMCs or T cells enriched from blood (not recorded which). This TCR was sampled from a middle-aged man who had recovered from COVID-19. CDR3 in amino acids: CASSRGQFSTDTQYF. DNA for the CDR3: TGTGCCAGCAGCCGCGGACAGTTCAGCACAGATACGCAGTATTTT.